The 14 T cell receptor beta chains given below trace back to one sample, sequenced in a study of blood T cell repertoires in COVID-19. The assay was immunoSEQ multiplex PCR, and TCRdb's table has in-frame clones only and misses some. The sample includes 150,000 to 200,000 clones, around 90% of them seen just once. The sequenced sample consisted of PBMCs or T cells enriched from blood (not recorded which). Receptors were obtained from a woman aged 25-40 years who had recovered from COVID-19.

This sequence joins TRBV12-3 or TRBV12-4 and TRBJ2-7; weak D call: TRBD1 (5 bases). The CDR3 contains 13 residues. V lost 4 bases and J 6 bases, leaving 13 bases between the germline ends. CDR3 DNA sequence: TGTGCCAGCAGTTCCCTCATTGACAGCGAGCAGTACTTC. It specifies CASSSLIDSEQYF.

This clone is a singleton in its sample. This chain links TRBV2 with TRBJ1-1, with a possible D match to TRBD1 (5 bases). Germline CDR1 reads SNHLY; CDR2 reads FYNNEI. With 4 bases removed from V and 3 bases from J, the gap between germline ends came to 12 bases. This CDR3 has 14 residues. CDR3 nucleotides: TGTGCCAGCAGTGGAGGCGACAGCGACACTGAAGCTTTCTTT. Its protein is CASSGGDSDTEAFF.

The rearrangement joins TRBV9 to TRBJ1-1; D remains unclear. The CDR3 is 12 residues long. V gave up 2 bases and J gave up 9 bases, with 11 bases separating them. Germline V gives CDR1 SGDLS, CDR2 YYNGEE. The DNA for the CDR3 is TGTGCCAGCAGCGTTCAGCGGACTCAAGCTTTCTTT. As protein: CASSVQRTQAFF.

The chain combines TRBV27 with TRBJ1-5; D remains unclear. From germline, CDR1 is MNHEY and CDR2 SMNVEV (reference sequence). Trimming pared 2 bases from V and 4 bases from J, leaving 9 bases between. CDR3 length: 14 amino acids. The CDR3 protein is CASSLGLLNQPQHF. DNA for the CDR3: TGTGCCAGCAGTTTAGGGCTGCTGAATCAGCCCCAGCATTTT.

This clone has a handful of counts. This rearrangement joins TRBV19 to TRBJ2-3; the match to TRBD2 covers 8 bases. The CDR3 loop spans 18 amino acids. With V trimmed by 3 bases and J by 1 base, 12 bases remained unmatched. Germline CDR1 is LNHDA and CDR2 is SQIVND (reference sequence). DNA for the CDR3: TGTGCCAGTAGTATGCGAGCGGGAGCCACATCTGGCACAGATACGCAGTATTTT. Amino acid sequence: CASSMRAGATSGTDTQYF.

The chain carries TRBV30 and TRBJ2-5; perhaps TRBD2 as D (7 bases). Germline CDR1 is GTSNPN and CDR2 is SVGIG (reference sequence). Trimming took 0 bases from V and 4 from J, leaving 9 bases between them. CDR3 length equals 13 residues. DNA for the CDR3: TGTGCCTGGAGTGTAGGGGGGGTAGAGACCCAGTACTTC. This encodes CAWSVGGVETQYF.

The CDR3 DNA reads TGTGCCAGCAGCGGATACAGTAACGGTCAGCCCCAGCATTTT. This translates into CASSGYSNGQPQHF. The V call is TRBV5-5, the J call TRBJ1-5, with D uncertain. The CDR3 totals 14 residues. Trimming shortened V by 4 bases and J by 6 bases, and 14 bases separated the two germline ends. Per the germline V gene, CDR1 is SGHKS and CDR2 is YYEKEE (reference sequence).

This sequence joins TRBV11-3 and TRBJ2-3; TRBD1 is a possible D gene (6 bases). V lost 4 bases, J lost 1 base, and 12 bases lay in between. The CDR3 is 15 amino acids. CDR1 is SGHNT and CDR2 is YENEEA in the germline V gene. CDR3 sequence reads: CASSYRALGTDTQYF. The CDR3 DNA reads as TGTGCCAGCAGCTACAGGGCGTTAGGCACAGATACGCAGTATTTT.

The chain carries TRBV3-1 (or the pseudogene TRBV3-2) and TRBJ2-7, with 7 nucleotides matching TRBD1. The CDR3 is made up of 13 amino acids. V trimming: 4 bases; J trimming: 3 bases; junction bases outside the gene matches: 3. The germline V gene encodes CDR1 LGHDT and CDR2 YNNKEL (reference sequence). For the CDR3, the DNA is TGTGCCAGCAGCCCCGGGACAGACTACGAGCAGTACTTC. Its protein product is CASSPGTDYEQYF.

The chain has TRBV19 and TRBJ1-2, with TRBD1 identical over 8 bases. Germline V gene data show CDR1 as LNHDA and CDR2 as SQIVND (reference sequence). CDR3 size: 15 residues. Unmatched junction bases numbered 3, after V lost 3 bases and J lost 0 bases. The CDR3 sequence is CASSMTGASNYGYTF. The DNA of the CDR3 is TGTGCCAGTAGTATGACAGGGGCATCTAACTATGGCTACACCTTC.

The rearrangement uses TRBV5-8 and TRBJ1-2; D remains ambiguous. From germline, CDR1 is SGHTS and CDR2 YDEGEE. CDR3 length equals 14 residues. Trimming removed 4 bases from V and 5 bases from J, with 15 bases in between. The CDR3 bases are TGTGCCAGCAGCCCCTCCCCCAGGCCTTATGGCTACACCTTC. This encodes CASSPSPRPYGYTF. The variable domain in full, with the rest retrieved from reference TRBV5-8 and TRBJ1-2, is EAGVTQSPTHLIKTRGQQATLRCSPISGHTSVYWYQQALGLGLQFLLWYDEGEERNRGNFPPRFSGRQFPNYSSELNVNALELEDSALYLCASSPSPRPYGYTFGSGTRLTVV.

This clone occurred a few times. V usage is TRBV25-1 and J usage is TRBJ1-2; 11 bases match TRBD1. V shed 6 bases and J 5 bases; nucleotides not matched to a gene: 8. Germline V gene sequence: CDR1 MGHDK, CDR2 SYGVNS. The CDR3 consists of 15 residues. CDR3 amino acids: CASSEDRGRGYGYTF. The CDR3 DNA reads as TGTGCCAGCAGCGAGGACAGGGGGCGCGGGTATGGCTACACCTTC.

The CDR3 nucleotides read TGTGCCAGCAGTTACCTTACAAGCGGGACGGTCAATGAGCAGTTCTTC. Translated: CASSYLTSGTVNEQFF. This chain links TRBV6-2 or TRBV6-3 with TRBJ2-1; TRBD2 matches 7 bases. This CDR3 is built from 16 residues. Germline V lookup: CDR1 MNHEY, CDR2 SVGEGT. Losses at the gene ends were 2 bases for V and 6 bases for J; bases not matched to a gene: 10.

The chain employs TRBV27 and TRBJ2-2; possibly TRBD2 for D (6 bases). The germline CDR1 and CDR2 sequences are MNHEY and SMNVEV (reference sequence). The CDR3 is 16 amino acids. Trimming shortened V by 8 bases and J by 6 bases, and 22 bases separated the two germline ends. As DNA, the CDR3 is TGTGCCAGCCGTAGCCTTTTGCGGGGTTTCGCCGGGGAGCTGTTTTTT. Its translation: CASRSLLRGFAGELFF.